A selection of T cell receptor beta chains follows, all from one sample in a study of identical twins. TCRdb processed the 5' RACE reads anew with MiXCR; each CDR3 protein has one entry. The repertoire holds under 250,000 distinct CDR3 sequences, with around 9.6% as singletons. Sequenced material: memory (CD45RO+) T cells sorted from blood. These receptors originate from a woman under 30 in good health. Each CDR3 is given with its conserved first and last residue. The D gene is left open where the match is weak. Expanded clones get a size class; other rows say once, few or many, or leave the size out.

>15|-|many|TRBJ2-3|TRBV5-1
TGCGCCAGCAGCTTGGACCCCTCTAGCACAGATACGCAGTATTTT
CASSLDPSSTDTQYF
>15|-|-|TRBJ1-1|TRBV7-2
TGTGCCAGCAGCTTAGGATCAGTTATGAACACTGAAGCTTTCTTT
CASSLGSVMNTEAFF
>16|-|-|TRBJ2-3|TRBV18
TGTGCCAGCTCACCGGGGACGCCTAGAGGTCCAGATACGCAGTATTTT
CASSPGTPRGPDTQYF
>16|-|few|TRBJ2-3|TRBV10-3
TGTGCCACGCGGCGTGAAGGAGGGGGTGAGACAGATACGCAGTATTTT
CATRREGGGETDTQYF
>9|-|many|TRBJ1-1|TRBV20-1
TGCAGTGCTAGATCTGAAGCTTTCTTT
CSARSEAFF
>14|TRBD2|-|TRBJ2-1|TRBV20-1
TGCAGTGCCGCCAGCGGGGGGCTAGACAATGAGCAGTTCTTC
CSAASGGLDNEQFF
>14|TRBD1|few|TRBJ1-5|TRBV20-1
TGCAGTGCCCGGACAGGGGCGAGCAATCAGCCCCAGCATTTT
CSARTGASNQPQHF
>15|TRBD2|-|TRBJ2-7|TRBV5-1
TGCGCCAGCAGCACTAGCGGGATTAGGTCCTACGAGCAGTACTTC
CASSTSGIRSYEQYF
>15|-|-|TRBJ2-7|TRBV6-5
TGTGCCAGCAGTTACCAGGGGCCGCAGGTATACGAGCAGTACTTC
CASSYQGPQVYEQYF
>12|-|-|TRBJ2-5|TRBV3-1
TGTGCCAGCAGAATTTTACAAGAGACCCAGTACTTC
CASRILQETQYF
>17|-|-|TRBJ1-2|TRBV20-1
TGCAGTGCTAAAGGGGAGAAACCAGGGTCAATCTATCGTGGCTACACCTTC
CSAKGEKPGSIYRGYTF
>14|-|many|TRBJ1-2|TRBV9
TGTGCCAGCAGCGTAGTTGACGGAACCTATGGCTACACCTTC
CASSVVDGTYGYTF
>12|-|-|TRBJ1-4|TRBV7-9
TGTGCCAGCAGCCGACAGGATTCAAAACTGTTTTTT
CASSRQDSKLFF
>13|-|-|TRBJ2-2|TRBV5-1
TGCGCCAGCAGCTCCTCGGACGCCGGGGAGCTGTTTTTT
CASSSSDAGELFF
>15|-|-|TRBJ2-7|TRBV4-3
TGCGCCAGCAGCCAAGATCGGCAGGTCACCTACGAGCAGTACTTC
CASSQDRQVTYEQYF
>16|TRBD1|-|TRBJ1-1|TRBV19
TGTGCCAGTCTGAGGACAGGGGGGATTCTAAACACTGAAGCTTTCTTT
CASLRTGGILNTEAFF
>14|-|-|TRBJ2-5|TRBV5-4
TGTGCCAGCAGCCATTATACTTACCAAGAGACCCAGTACTTC
CASSHYTYQETQYF
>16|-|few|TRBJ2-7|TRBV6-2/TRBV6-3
TGTGCCAGCAGTTACCTCCCCGCAGGGGGAGGTTACGAGCAGTACTTC
CASSYLPAGGGYEQYF
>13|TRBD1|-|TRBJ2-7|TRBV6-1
TGTGCCAGCAGGAGACAGGGTGCCTACGAGCAGTACTTC
CASRRQGAYEQYF
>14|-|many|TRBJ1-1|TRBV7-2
TGTGCCAGCAGCCCGGGGCTCATGAACACTGAAGCTTTCTTT
CASSPGLMNTEAFF
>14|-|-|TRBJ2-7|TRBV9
TGTGCCAGCAGCGTAGGTGAGGGGTCCTACGAGCAGTACTTC
CASSVGEGSYEQYF
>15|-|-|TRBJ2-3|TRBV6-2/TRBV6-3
TGTGCCAGCAGTTCTCGAGGGGATGGTAGTGATACGCAGTATTTT
CASSSRGDGSDTQYF
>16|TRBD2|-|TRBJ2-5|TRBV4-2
TGTGCCAGCAGCCAAGTAGCGGGACTCCTCGGGGAGACCCAGTACTTC
CASSQVAGLLGETQYF
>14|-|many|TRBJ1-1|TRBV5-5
TGTGCCAGCAGCCCGGGACCCAGGAACACTGAAGCTTTCTTT
CASSPGPRNTEAFF
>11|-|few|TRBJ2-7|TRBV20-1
TGCAGTGCTAGCCGTGGGTACGAGCAGTACTTC
CSASRGYEQYF
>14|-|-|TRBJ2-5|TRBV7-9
TGTGCCAGCAGCTTCAGACAGTACCAAGAGACCCAGTACTTC
CASSFRQYQETQYF
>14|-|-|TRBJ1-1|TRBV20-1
TGCAGTGCTAGCCTGGACCCCTATGGGGCTGAAGCTTTCTTT
CSASLDPYGAEAFF
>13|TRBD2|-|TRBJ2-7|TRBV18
TGTGCCAGCTCACCCGCGGGGGGCTACGAGCAGTACTTC
CASSPAGGYEQYF
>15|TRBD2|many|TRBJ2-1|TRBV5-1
TGCGCCAGCAGCTTACAAGCGGGAGGGCCGCCTGAGCAGTTCTTC
CASSLQAGGPPEQFF
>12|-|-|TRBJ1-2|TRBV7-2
TGTGCCAGCAGCCGAGCACAAGGGGTCTACACCTTC
CASSRAQGVYTF
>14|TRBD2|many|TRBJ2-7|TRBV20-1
TGCAGTGCTCCTCGGCCACTAGCGGCCTACGAGCAGTACTTC
CSAPRPLAAYEQYF
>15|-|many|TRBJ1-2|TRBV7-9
TGTGCCAGCAGCTTCGGCGGGGGACTTCCCTATGGCTACACCTTC
CASSFGGGLPYGYTF
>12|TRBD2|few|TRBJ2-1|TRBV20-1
TGCAGATTAGCGGGAGGTGACAATGAGCAGTTCTTC
CRLAGGDNEQFF
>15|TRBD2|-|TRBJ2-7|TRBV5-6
TGTGCCAGCAGCTTGGCTACTAGCGGGAGGTACGAGCAGTACTTC
CASSLATSGRYEQYF
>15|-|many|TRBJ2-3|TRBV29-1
TGCAGCGTCAGACGCCAAACAGGATCGGCAGATACGCAGTATTTT
CSVRRQTGSADTQYF